A selection of T cell receptor beta chains follows, all from one sample in a study of a mutant IDH1 vaccine in newly diagnosed glioma. The protocol was immunoSEQ multiplex PCR, while the TCRdb copy is restricted to in-frame clones and leaves out a portion. The sample lists about 32,000 clones, about 80% occurring once. These receptors lack a known antigen. The source material was PBMCs, sampled from a glioma patient whose treatment included an IDH1 peptide vaccine. Receptors were obtained from a woman aged 40 to 50 with glioma. Both conserved end residues are part of each CDR3. D genes are given only for firm matches. For some rows the clone size is stated as once, few or many, or as a class when expanded; others skip it.

.	TRBV25-1	TRBJ1-1	.	TGTGCCAGCACAAAGGGGTTGCTGAACACTGAAGCTTTCTTT	CASTKGLLNTEAFF
.	TRBV2	TRBJ1-5	TRBD1	TGTGCCAGCAGCACAAGGACAGGGGGAATTAGAGGGAATCAGCCCCAGCATTTT	CASSTRTGGIRGNQPQHF
medium-sized	TRBV19	TRBJ1-5	.	TGTGCCAGTAGTATGCTGCGGGAGAACGGCAATCAGCCCCAGCATTTT	CASSMLRENGNQPQHF
.	TRBV2	TRBJ1-3	.	TGTGCCAGCAGGGTCTCTGGAAACACCATATATTTT	CASRVSGNTIYF
.	TRBV2	TRBJ2-1	TRBD1	TGTGCCAGCAGTCCGGGACAGCTCGAGCAGTTCTTC	CASSPGQLEQFF
few	TRBV5-1	TRBJ1-2	.	TGCGCCAGCAGCTTGGGACAGATCTATGGCTACACCTTC	CASSLGQIYGYTF
.	TRBV2	TRBJ1-4	.	TGTGCCAGCAGCGATAGTCCGGGAAAACTGTTTTTT	CASSDSPGKLFF
.	TRBV30	TRBJ2-4	TRBD1	TGTGCCGTAGCGGGACAGGGGGTCCAAAACATTCAGTACTTC	CAVAGQGVQNIQYF
.	TRBV6-5	TRBJ2-7	TRBD1	TGTGCCAGCAGAGGGACAGCTTCCTACGAGCAGTACTTC	CASRGTASYEQYF
once	TRBV7-9	TRBJ2-7	.	TGTGCCAGCAGCCCTGGGGGGTTCGGCTACGAGCAGTACTTC	CASSPGGFGYEQYF
.	TRBV25-1	TRBJ1-4	.	TGTGCCAGCAGTGCCCTGGTCACGTCGATCAATGAAAAACTGTTTTTT	CASSALVTSINEKLFF
.	TRBV6-1	TRBJ1-6	TRBD1	TGTGCCAGCAGCTATCAGACAGGGCCGAATTCACCCCTCCACTTT	CASSYQTGPNSPLHF
.	TRBV5-5	TRBJ1-6	.	TGTGCCAGCAGCTTGGACAGGCGAGGGTCACCCCTCCACTTT	CASSLDRRGSPLHF
few	TRBV5-1	TRBJ1-2	.	TGCGCCAGCACATCGGGGGCGTCTTGGACTAACTATGGCTACACCTTC	CASTSGASWTNYGYTF
.	TRBV27	TRBJ1-5	.	TGTGCCAGCAGCGCCGGGACCGGTCTTTTGGCCCAGCATTTT	CASSAGTGLLAQHF
.	TRBV9	TRBJ2-3	.	TGTGCCAGCAGCTTCCGGACCGACACAGATACGCAGTATTTT	CASSFRTDTDTQYF
.	TRBV19	TRBJ1-2	.	TGTGCCAGTAGTATAGATACGGGGGGAGATGGCTACACCTTC	CASSIDTGGDGYTF
once	TRBV2	TRBJ1-6	TRBD1	TGTGCCAGCAGTTCACCAGGGGGTTCCTATAATTCACCCCTCCACTTT	CASSSPGGSYNSPLHF
.	TRBV19	TRBJ2-6	.	TGTGCCAGTCTTAACTCTGGGGCCAACGTCCTGACTTTC	CASLNSGANVLTF
.	TRBV5-1	TRBJ1-2	.	TGCGCCAGCAGCTTGGCGGGGAGAGGCTACACCTTC	CASSLAGRGYTF
once	TRBV4-1	TRBJ2-1	TRBD2	TGCGCCAGCAGCCAGGAGACTAGCGGGGGGGCTGGGCATGAGCAGTTCTTC	CASSQETSGGAGHEQFF
.	TRBV6-4	TRBJ1-2	TRBD1	TGTGCCACCCGACGGGGGACAGAAGCCTCCTATGGCTACACCTTC	CATRRGTEASYGYTF
.	TRBV13	TRBJ1-4	TRBD1	TGTGCCAGCAGCCCCTCGGGACAGGGGTGGACTAATGAAAAACTGTTTTTT	CASSPSGQGWTNEKLFF
.	TRBV6-5	TRBJ2-5	.	TGTGCCAGCAGTTACTCACACGGGGCTCTCCAAGAGACCCAGTACTTC	CASSYSHGALQETQYF
.	TRBV5-1	TRBJ1-2	.	TGCGCCAGCAGCTCCCCTCGTGGCGGAGGGGTGGATTATGGCTACACCTTC	CASSSPRGGGVDYGYTF
.	TRBV10-3	TRBJ2-7	.	TGTGCCATCAGTGAGTTGGGCGAGCAGTACTTC	CAISELGEQYF
.	TRBV4-1	TRBJ2-5	TRBD1	TGCGCCAGCAGCCTCGTTCGTCAGACAGGGTATAAGGAGACCCAGTACTTC	CASSLVRQTGYKETQYF
.	TRBV4-3	TRBJ2-6	.	TGCGCCAGCAGCCAAAGTGCTATAGGGGGTGGGGCCAACGTCCTGACTTTC	CASSQSAIGGGANVLTF
.	TRBV5-6	TRBJ1-4	.	TGTGCCAGCAGCTTGGGGGGAGTTAATGAAAAACTGTTTTTT	CASSLGGVNEKLFF
.	TRBV4-1	TRBJ1-5	.	TGCGCCAGCAGCCAAGGAGGAGGAAGCAATCAGCCCCAGCATTTT	CASSQGGGSNQPQHF
.	TRBV9	TRBJ1-1	TRBD1	TGTGCCAGCAGCGCCCAGGGGGGCACTGAAGCTTTCTTT	CASSAQGGTEAFF
.	TRBV6-1	TRBJ2-1	.	TGTGCCAGCAGTGAAGCGGGGGGGCCAAGGAGAAATGAGCAGTTCTTC	CASSEAGGPRRNEQFF
.	TRBV30	TRBJ1-2	TRBD1	TGTGCCTGGAGCCGGGACAGGCCTTATGGCTACACCTTC	CAWSRDRPYGYTF
.	TRBV2	TRBJ2-7	.	TGTGCCAGCAGCCAGAGAGCCTACGAGCAGTACTTC	CASSQRAYEQYF
.	TRBV2	TRBJ2-1	TRBD2	TGTGCCAGCAGTGCTAGCGGGGGGGCCTCGGGTGAGCAGTTCTTC	CASSASGGASGEQFF
.	TRBV5-5	TRBJ1-5	TRBD1	TGTGCCAGCAGCCCACCGGGACAGGGCTATCAGCCCCAGCATTTT	CASSPPGQGYQPQHF
.	TRBV30	TRBJ1-4	.	TGTGCCTGGAGCGGGAATGAAAAACTGTTTTTT	CAWSGNEKLFF
.	TRBV5-6	TRBJ2-1	.	TGTGCCAGCAGCTTGGTAGGACATTTTCACAATGAGCAGTTCTTC	CASSLVGHFHNEQFF
.	TRBV13	TRBJ2-3	.	TGTGCCAGCAGCTTAGGGTTTGGCGCAGATACGCAGTATTTT	CASSLGFGADTQYF
once	TRBV27	TRBJ2-2	.	TGTGCCAGCAGTACCGGGACGGTCACCGGGGAGCTGTTTTTT	CASSTGTVTGELFF
.	TRBV7-2	TRBJ2-6	TRBD2	TGTGCCAGCAGCCCTGTCGGGGGGGCGGGTTCCGGGGCCAACGTCCTGACTTTC	CASSPVGGAGSGANVLTF
.	TRBV18	TRBJ2-7	.	TGTGCCAGCTCAGGGGACGGAACGTCCTACGAGCAGTACTTC	CASSGDGTSYEQYF
.	TRBV11-2	TRBJ1-6	.	TGTGCCAGCAGCTTGAGGGAGGGGCACTATAATTCACCCCTCCACTTT	CASSLREGHYNSPLHF
few	TRBV7-2	TRBJ1-5	.	TGTGCCAGCAGGGACGGGACTACTATCAATCAGCCCCAGCATTTT	CASRDGTTINQPQHF
.	TRBV11-1	TRBJ1-2	.	TGTGCCAGCAGCCACCGGTCCGCGGCGTCCGGCTACACCTTC	CASSHRSAASGYTF
.	TRBV18	TRBJ1-5	.	TGTGCCAGCTCCGCGGGTCATTCTAAGCATCAGCCCCAGCATTTT	CASSAGHSKHQPQHF
few	TRBV7-8	TRBJ1-1	.	TGTGCCAGCAGCTCCATCCAGAACCTGAACACTGAAGCTTTCTTT	CASSSIQNLNTEAFF
.	TRBV10-3	TRBJ1-4	.	TGTGCCATCAGTGGTGGGGGAGGACGGCATGAAAAACTGTTTTTT	CAISGGGGRHEKLFF
.	TRBV30	TRBJ1-1	.	TGTGCCTGGAGCCCACCGAACACTGAAGCTTTCTTT	CAWSPPNTEAFF
.	TRBV11-2	TRBJ2-7	.	TGTGCCAGCAGCCCTTTGGAGGGGACTCGATCCTACGAGCAGTACTTC	CASSPLEGTRSYEQYF
.	TRBV11-3	TRBJ2-7	.	TGTGCCAGCAGCTTAGAGTTCGGGGGCGAGCAGTACTTC	CASSLEFGGEQYF
.	TRBV19	TRBJ1-2	.	TGTGCCAGTAGTATAACCCGAACGGGTGGCTACACCTTC	CASSITRTGGYTF
.	TRBV29-1	TRBJ1-5	.	TGCAGCGTTGCCAGAGGGCCGGCTCAGCCCCAGCATTTT	CSVARGPAQPQHF
few	TRBV13	TRBJ2-7	.	TGTGCCAGCAGCTCTACTCAGGGGTACGAGCAGTACTTC	CASSSTQGYEQYF
.	TRBV27	TRBJ2-7	TRBD1	TGTGCCAGCAGTTTAGGGACAGGTAGATACGAGCAGTACTTC	CASSLGTGRYEQYF
once	TRBV5-6	TRBJ2-7	TRBD1	TGTGCCAGCAGTTGGACAGGGGACGAGCAGTACTTC	CASSWTGDEQYF
.	TRBV10-2	TRBJ1-5	.	TGCGCCAGCAGTGCGGGGGGGTCGAGCAATCAGCCCCAGCATTTT	CASSAGGSSNQPQHF
.	TRBV2	TRBJ1-2	.	TGTGCCAGCAGGGAAGACCCAGGGGTAGGCTACACCTTC	CASREDPGVGYTF